The present entry profiles one T cell receptor (beta chain) with its context. Antigen: not known. Cryopreserved PBMC, at roughly 0.85-11 million per sample, were present before DNA extraction. This record comes from a study of long-term antiretroviral therapy in people with HIV. Study-level results: Dominating the repertoire at all time points were the clones that expanded before ART.

Runs used v3.0 of the immunoSEQ assay and were done at survey level. Using immunoSEQ multiplex PCR, the repertoire was profiled, and TCRdb retains in-frame clones only, with some absent. This sample has some 14,000 clones, with about 82% found just once. CDR1 and CDR2 from the germline V gene are SGHTA and FQGTGA. This CDR3 is built from 14 residues. V shed 5 bases and J shed 7 bases, with 14 bases lying between them. This chain links TRBV7-3 with TRBJ2-2; possibly TRBD2 for D (6 bases). This specimen consisted of unsorted PBMCs, obtained 1.8 years before starting antiretroviral therapy. The receptor was isolated from a middle-aged woman with HIV. Here the CDR3 DNA reads TGTGCCAGCAGCCTGTCGCGGGATGACGGGGAGCTGTTTTTT. Its protein is CASSLSRDDGELFF.